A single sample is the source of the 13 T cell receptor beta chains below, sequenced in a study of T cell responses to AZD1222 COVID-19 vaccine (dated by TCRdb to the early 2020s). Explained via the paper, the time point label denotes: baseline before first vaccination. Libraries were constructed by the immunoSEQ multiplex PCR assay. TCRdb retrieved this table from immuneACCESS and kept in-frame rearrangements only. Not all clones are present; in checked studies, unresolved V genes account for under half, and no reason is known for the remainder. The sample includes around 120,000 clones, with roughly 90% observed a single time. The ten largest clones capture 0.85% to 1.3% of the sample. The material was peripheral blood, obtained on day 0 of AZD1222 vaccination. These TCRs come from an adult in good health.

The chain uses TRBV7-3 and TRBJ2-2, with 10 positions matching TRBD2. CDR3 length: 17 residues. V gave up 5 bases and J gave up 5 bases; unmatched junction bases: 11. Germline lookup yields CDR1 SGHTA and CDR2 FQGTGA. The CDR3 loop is CASSTSSGSTETGELFF. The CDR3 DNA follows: TGTGCCAGCAGCACCTCTAGCGGGAGCACCGAGACCGGGGAGCTGTTTTTT.

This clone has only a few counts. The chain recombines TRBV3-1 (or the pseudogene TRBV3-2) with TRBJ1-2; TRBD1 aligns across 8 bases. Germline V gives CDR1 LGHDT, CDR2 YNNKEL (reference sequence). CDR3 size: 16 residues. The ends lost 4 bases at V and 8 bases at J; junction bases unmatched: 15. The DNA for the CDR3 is TGTGCCAGCAGCCCGGCGTTGGTCGGCAGGGGGCTAGGCTACACCTTC. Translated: CASSPALVGRGLGYTF.

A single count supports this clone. The CDR3 loop is CASSFRLGTGAEAFF. The CDR3 nucleotides read TGCGCCAGCAGCTTCCGCTTAGGGACAGGGGCTGAAGCTTTCTTT. The chain links TRBV5-1 to TRBJ1-1, with TRBD1 matching over 10 bases. The germline V gene has CDR1 SGHRS and CDR2 YFSETQ. J was trimmed by 6 bases and V by 2 bases; bases with no gene match: 7. The CDR3 contains 15 residues.

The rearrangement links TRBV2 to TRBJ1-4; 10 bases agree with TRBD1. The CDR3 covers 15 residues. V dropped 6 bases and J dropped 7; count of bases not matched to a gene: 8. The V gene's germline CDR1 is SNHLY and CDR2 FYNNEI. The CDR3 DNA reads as TGTGCCAGCAGGTCCGACAGGGGGCGCGGTGAAAAACTGTTTTTT. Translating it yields CASRSDRGRGEKLFF.

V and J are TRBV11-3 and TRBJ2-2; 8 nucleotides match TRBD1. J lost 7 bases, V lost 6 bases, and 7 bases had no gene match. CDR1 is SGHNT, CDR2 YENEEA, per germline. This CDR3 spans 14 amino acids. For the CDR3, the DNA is TGTGCCAGCAGTAACAGGGGGGTATACGGGGAGCTGTTTTTT. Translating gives CASSNRGVYGELFF.

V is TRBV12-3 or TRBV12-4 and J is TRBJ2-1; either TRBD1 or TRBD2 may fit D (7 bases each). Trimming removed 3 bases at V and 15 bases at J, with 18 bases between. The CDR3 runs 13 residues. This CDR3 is CASSFSRDREGFF. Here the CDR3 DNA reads TGTGCCAGCAGTTTCTCCCGAGACAGGGAGGGGTTCTTC.

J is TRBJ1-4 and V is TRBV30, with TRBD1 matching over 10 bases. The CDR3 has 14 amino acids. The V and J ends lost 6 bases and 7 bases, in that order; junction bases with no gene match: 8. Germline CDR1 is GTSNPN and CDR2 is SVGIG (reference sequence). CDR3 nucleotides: TGTGCCTGTAACCGGGACAGGGGTCGTGAAAAACTGTTTTTT. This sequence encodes CACNRDRGREKLFF.

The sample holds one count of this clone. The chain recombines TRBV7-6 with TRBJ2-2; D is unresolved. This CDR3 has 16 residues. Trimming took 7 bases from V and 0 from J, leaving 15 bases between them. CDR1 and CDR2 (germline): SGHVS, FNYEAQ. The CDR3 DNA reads TGTGCCAGCACCCGATCGGTGGGTGCGAACACCGGGGAGCTGTTTTTT. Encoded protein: CASTRSVGANTGELFF.

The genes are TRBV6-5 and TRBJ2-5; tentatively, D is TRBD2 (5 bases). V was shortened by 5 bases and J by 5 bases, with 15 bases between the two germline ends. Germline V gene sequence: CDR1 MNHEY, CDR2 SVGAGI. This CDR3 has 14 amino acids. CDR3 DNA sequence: TGTGCCAGCAGTCCTGGGAGAAGTAGGGAGACCCAGTACTTC. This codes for CASSPGRSRETQYF.

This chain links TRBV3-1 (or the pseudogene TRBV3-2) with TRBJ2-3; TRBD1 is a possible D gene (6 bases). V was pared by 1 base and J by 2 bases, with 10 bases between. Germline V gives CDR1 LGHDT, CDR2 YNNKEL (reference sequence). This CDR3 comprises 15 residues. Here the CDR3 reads CASSQVTGITDTQYF. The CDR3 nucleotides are TGTGCCAGCAGCCAAGTTACAGGGATCACAGATACGCAGTATTTT.

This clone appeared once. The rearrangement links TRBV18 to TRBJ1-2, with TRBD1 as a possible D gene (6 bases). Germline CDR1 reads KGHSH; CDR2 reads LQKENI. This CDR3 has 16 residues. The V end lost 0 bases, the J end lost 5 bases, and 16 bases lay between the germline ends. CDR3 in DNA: TGTGCCAGCTCACCACCCTCTGGGACATCTTTTTATGGCTACACCTTC. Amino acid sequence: CASSPPSGTSFYGYTF. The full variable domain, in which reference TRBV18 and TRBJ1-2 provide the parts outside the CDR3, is NAGVMQNPRHLVRRRGQEARLRCSPMKGHSHVYWYRQLPEEGLKFMVYLQKENIIDESGMPKERFSAEFPKEGPSILRIQQVVRGDSAAYFCASSPPSGTSFYGYTFGSGTRLTVV.

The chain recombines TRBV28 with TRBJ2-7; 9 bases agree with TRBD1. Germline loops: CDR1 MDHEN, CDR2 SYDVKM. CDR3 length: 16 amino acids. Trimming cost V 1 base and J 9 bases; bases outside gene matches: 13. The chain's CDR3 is CASSLSRDRVLLGQYF. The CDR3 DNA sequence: TGTGCCAGCAGTTTATCCCGGGACAGGGTGTTATTAGGGCAGTACTTC. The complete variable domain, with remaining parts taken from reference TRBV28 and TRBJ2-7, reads DVKVTQSSRYLVKRTGEKVFLECVQDMDHENMFWYRQDPGLGLRLIYFSYDVKMKEKGDIPEGYSVSREKKERFSLILESASTNQTSMYLCASSLSRDRVLLGQYFGPGTRLTVT.

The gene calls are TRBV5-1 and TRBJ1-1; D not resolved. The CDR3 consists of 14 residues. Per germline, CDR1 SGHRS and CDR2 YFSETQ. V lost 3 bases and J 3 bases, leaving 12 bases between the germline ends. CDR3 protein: CASSSPRSDTEAFF. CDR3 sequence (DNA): TGCGCCAGCAGCTCCCCCCGGAGCGACACTGAAGCTTTCTTT.